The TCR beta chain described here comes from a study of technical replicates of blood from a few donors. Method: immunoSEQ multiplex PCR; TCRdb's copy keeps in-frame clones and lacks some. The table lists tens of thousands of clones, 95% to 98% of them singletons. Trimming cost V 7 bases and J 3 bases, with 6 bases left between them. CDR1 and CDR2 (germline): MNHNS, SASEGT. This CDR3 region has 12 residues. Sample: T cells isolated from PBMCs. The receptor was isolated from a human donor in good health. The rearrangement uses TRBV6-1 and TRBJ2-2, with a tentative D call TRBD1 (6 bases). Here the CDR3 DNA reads TGTGCCAGCAAGGGGGACACCGGGGAGCTGTTTTTT. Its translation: CASKGDTGELFF.